The 23 T cell receptor beta chains in this list originate from one sample, sequenced in a study of T cells in Graves' hyperthyroidism and ophthalmopathy. There were TCR beta CDR3 regions amplified from RNA transcripts. The HTBI primer set was used in a first-round RT-PCR of the TCR CDR3. TCRdb itself ran the multiplex PCR reads through MiXCR, one entry per CDR3 protein. This sample yields 560,000 or so distinct CDR3 sequences, of which roughly 46% are seen a single time; approximately 8.2% belongs to the top ten. The sequenced material came from peripheral blood or thyroid tissue (not recorded which). All receptors derive from a woman aged 18-29 years with Graves' hyperthyroidism.

Ten or more counts support this clonotype. The V call is TRBV29-1, the J call TRBJ1-2, with 8 bases lining up with TRBD1. The length of the CDR3 is 13 residues. Unmatched junction bases numbered 7, after V lost 3 bases and J lost 7 bases. Germline assignment: CDR1 SQVTM and CDR2 ANQGSEA. CDR3 in DNA: TGCAGCGTTGACCTCCAGGGGGCAGCTGGCTACACCTTC. Its translation: CSVDLQGAAGYTF.

The chain is built from TRBV15 and TRBJ2-6, with TRBD1 as a possible D gene (5 bases). The ends were cut back, 0 bases at V and 6 bases at J, with 12 bases in the middle. The CDR3 is made up of 16 amino acids. Germline assignment: CDR1 LNHNV and CDR2 YYDKDF (reference sequence). This CDR3 is CATSREVGASANVLTF. CDR3 DNA sequence: TGTGCCACCAGCAGAGAAGTAGGGGCTTCGGCCAACGTCCTGACTTTC.

In its sample, this clonotype was seen once. The chain uses TRBV2 and TRBJ1-6; maybe TRBD1 (5 bases). The CDR3 has 16 amino acids. V was cut by 9 bases and J by 3 bases, with 18 bases left in between. CDR1 is SNHLY, CDR2 FYNNEI, per germline. Written as DNA, the CDR3 is TGTGCCAGTTCGGGGACGTACCCAAACTATAATTCACCCCTCCACTTT. Translation gives CASSGTYPNYNSPLHF.

The chain is built from TRBV6-1 and TRBJ2-7; D is unclear. The V end was cut by 6 bases, the J end by 2 bases, with 11 bases between. Germline V gene sequence: CDR1 MNHNS, CDR2 SASEGT. CDR3 size: 13 residues. The CDR3: CASSVSKTYEQYF. CDR3 bases: TGTGCCAGCAGCGTTAGCAAAACCTACGAGCAGTACTTC.

This chain joins TRBV7-9 and TRBJ2-7; 13 bases agree with TRBD2. V lost 5 bases to trimming and J lost 1 base; unmatched junction nucleotides: 17. The CDR3 loop spans 20 amino acids. The germline CDR1 and CDR2 sequences are SEHNR and FQNEAQ (reference sequence). CDR3 loop: CASSPRVLAGGPGRSYEQYF. The CDR3 DNA sequence: TGTGCCAGCAGCCCAAGAGTACTAGCGGGAGGGCCAGGTAGGTCCTACGAGCAGTACTTC.

The sample holds a few counts of this clonotype. This chain's CDR3 is CSGRDARSNQPQHF. Here the CDR3 DNA reads TGCAGTGGCAGGGACGCGAGGAGCAATCAGCCCCAGCATTTT. The V and J genes are TRBV20-1 and TRBJ1-5, with D tentatively TRBD1 (5 bases). The V and J ends lost 7 bases and 1 base respectively, with 14 bases between them. Per germline, CDR1 DFQATT and CDR2 SNEGSKA (reference sequence). This CDR3 spans 14 amino acids.

V is TRBV4-1 and J is TRBJ1-1; TRBD1 agrees at 9 bases. The CDR3 spans 14 residues. From germline, CDR1 is MGHRA and CDR2 YSYEKL. Unmatched junction bases numbered 8, after V lost 1 base and J lost 11 bases. The CDR3 nucleotides read TGCGCCAGCAGCCAAGCCAGAACAGGGGGCTTGGCTTTCTTT. This translates into CASSQARTGGLAFF.

This clonotype was recorded at least ten times. The chain links TRBV20-1 to TRBJ1-4, with D unclear. CDR3 length: 14 amino acids. V dropped 6 bases and J dropped 12 bases, with 23 bases sitting between them. Germline CDR1 DFQATT, CDR2 SNEGSKA (reference sequence). The CDR3 bases are TGCAGTGCATCCCAAGGGTTCCATTTGCAGGAACTGTTTTTT. This translates into CSASQGFHLQELFF.

At least ten counts were recorded for this clonotype. The V and J genes are TRBV24-1 and TRBJ2-5; 8 nucleotides match TRBD1. This CDR3 spans 16 amino acids. The germline CDR1 and CDR2 sequences are KGHDR and SFDVKD. V was pared by 4 bases and J by 2 bases, with 8 bases of the junction left unmatched. CDR3 loop: CATSDIGTGGQETQYF. The CDR3 coding sequence is TGTGCCACCAGTGACATAGGGACAGGAGGACAAGAGACCCAGTACTTC.

This clonotype was seen only a few times. CDR3 bases: TGTGCCAGCAGCTCCTGGGACAGGGTAGTGGAAAAACTGTTTTTT. The encoded protein is CASSSWDRVVEKLFF. V and J are TRBV7-9 and TRBJ1-4, with TRBD1 matching over 9 bases. The length of the CDR3 is 15 residues. V shed 4 bases, J shed 8 bases, and the junction held 8 bases outside the gene matches. The V gene's germline CDR1 is SEHNR and CDR2 FQNEAQ (reference sequence).

This chain links TRBV20-1 with TRBJ2-7; D ambiguous. V gave up 3 bases and J gave up 3 bases, with 6 bases separating them. The CDR3 consists of 11 residues. Germline values: CDR1 DFQATT, CDR2 SNEGSKA (reference sequence). The CDR3 DNA reads as TGCAGTGCTAGGGAGATCTACGAGCAGTACTTC. Its translation: CSAREIYEQYF.

The chain links TRBV7-9 to TRBJ1-1; TRBD1 matches 9 bases. After removal of 5 bases from V and 3 bases from J, the junction contained 10 bases not matched to a gene. The CDR3 runs 16 residues. CDR1 and CDR2 from the germline V gene are SEHNR and FQNEAQ (reference sequence). In DNA, the CDR3 is TGTGCCAGCAGCCCCCTACAGGGGGCGAGGGACACTGAAGCTTTCTTT. It specifies CASSPLQGARDTEAFF.

In this sample, this clonotype turned up many times. The DNA of the CDR3 is TGTGCCAGCAGCTTACCCCAGGGCTATGGCTACACCTTC. Its translation is CASSLPQGYGYTF. V is TRBV7-2 and J is TRBJ1-2; TRBD1 might be the D (5 bases). The CDR3 has 13 residues. V lost 2 bases and J 4 bases, leaving 8 bases between the germline ends. The germline gives CDR1 SGHTA, CDR2 FQGNSA.

Worth noting for this clonotype: Possible read error: a much larger clone is one base away. The chain links TRBV2 to TRBJ1-1; D perhaps matches TRBD1 (6 bases). The CDR3 extends over 15 amino acids. Per germline, CDR1 SNHLY and CDR2 FYNNEI. Trimming shortened V by 6 bases and J by 4 bases, and 18 bases separated the two germline ends. CDR3 sequence: CASSLRGGLITEAFF. CDR3 nucleotides: TGTGCCAGCAGCCTGAGGGGGGGGCTGATCACTGAAGCTTTCTTT.

The chain employs TRBV6-5 and TRBJ1-5, with 8 bases matching TRBD1. The junction had 7 bases not matched to a gene; V was cut back by 6 bases and J by 6 bases. The CDR3 is 14 residues long. CDR1 and CDR2 from the germline V gene are MNHEY and SVGAGI. In nucleotides, the CDR3 is TGTGCCAGCAGCTACGGCAGGGGGCTTCAGCCCCAGCATTTT. Translating gives CASSYGRGLQPQHF.

CDR3 nucleotides: TGCGCCAGCAGCTTCTATGAGAGGGAGAACACTGAAGCTTTCTTT. Residues: CASSFYERENTEAFF. The chain recombines TRBV5-1 with TRBJ1-1; D is unresolved. Germline lookup yields CDR1 SGHRS and CDR2 YFSETQ. The CDR3 contains 15 residues. V was trimmed by 2 bases and J by 1 base, leaving 12 bases between them.

This clonotype was seen many times. The genes are TRBV2 and TRBJ1-6; no clear D. Germline V gene data show CDR1 as SNHLY and CDR2 as FYNNEI. Deletions cut 2 bases from V and 3 bases from J, with 11 bases between. This CDR3 contains 16 residues. This chain's CDR3 is CASSERGPLYNSPLHF. The CDR3 DNA follows: TGTGCCAGCAGTGAACGCGGACCTCTCTATAATTCACCCCTCCACTTT.

This clonotype was observed a handful of times. J is TRBJ1-2 and V is TRBV7-8, with 7 positions matching TRBD1. V dropped 8 bases and J dropped 8; count of bases not matched to a gene: 11. This CDR3 is built from 13 residues. Germline assignment: CDR1 SGHVS and CDR2 FQNEAQ. CDR3 residues: CASSPFQGDGYTF. In DNA form, the CDR3 reads TGTGCCAGCTCACCTTTTCAGGGGGACGGCTACACCTTC.

This clonotype showed up just a few times. The V gene is TRBV24-1, the J gene TRBJ2-2; TRBD1 aligns across 8 bases. The CDR3 spans 14 residues. CDR1 and CDR2 (germline): KGHDR, SFDVKD. J was trimmed by 3 bases and V by 11 bases; bases with no gene match: 7. The CDR3 is CASGRTGYTGELFF. DNA of the CDR3: TGTGCCAGCGGTCGGACAGGGTACACCGGGGAGCTGTTTTTT.

The chain employs TRBV10-3 and TRBJ1-1; possible D gene TRBD1, 5 bases. Germline CDR1 and CDR2: ENHRY and SYGVKD. Trimming removed 6 bases from V and 5 bases from J, with 16 bases in between. The CDR3 covers 14 residues. This CDR3 reads CAISLAGGRTEAFF. The CDR3 coding sequence is TGTGCCATCAGCCTTGCCGGGGGTCGTACTGAAGCTTTCTTT.

The chain employs TRBV7-9 and TRBJ2-7, with TRBD1 matching over 11 bases. This CDR3 is 15 amino acids long. Germline V gene sequence: CDR1 SEHNR, CDR2 FQNEAQ (reference sequence). The ends lost 5 bases at V and 6 bases at J; junction bases unmatched: 9. The CDR3 DNA sequence: TGTGCCAGCAGCCCAGGGGGGACAGGGGGTCGCGAGCAGTACTTC. Translating it yields CASSPGGTGGREQYF.

The V gene is TRBV7-9, the J gene TRBJ2-7; a weak D match, TRBD2 (6 bases). Germline lookup yields CDR1 SEHNR and CDR2 FQNEAQ (reference sequence). This CDR3 is 13 amino acids long. V lost 11 bases, J lost 4 bases, and 18 bases lay in between. The CDR3 DNA follows: TGTGCCTGGAGTTCAGGGAGGAGGTACGAGCAGTACTTC. Amino acid sequence: CAWSSGRRYEQYF. Based on the CDR3 plus reference TRBV7-9 and TRBJ2-7, the full variable domain is DTGVSQNPRHKITKRGQNVTFRCDPISEHNRLYWYRQTLGQGPEFLTYFQNEAQLEKSRLLSDRFSAERPKGSFSTLEIQRTEQGDSAMYLCAWSSGRRYEQYFGPGTRLTVT.

The chain couples TRBV7-9 to TRBJ1-5; 7 bases match TRBD1. V lost 6 bases and J lost 2; bases outside the gene matches: 10. The CDR3 has 16 amino acids. Germline V CDR1 and CDR2: SEHNR, FQNEAQ (reference sequence). The CDR3 protein is CASSLWAGGGNQPQHF. In nucleotides, the CDR3 is TGTGCCAGCAGTTTATGGGCAGGGGGGGGCAATCAGCCCCAGCATTTT.